Each of the 20 T cell receptor beta chains below was sequenced from the same sample in a study of CD8+CD57+ T cells in acquired aplastic anemia (dated by TCRdb to the late 2010s). Sequencing was carried out with an Illumina HiSeq 2000. Genomic DNA served as template for TCR beta VDJ combination and CDR3 sequence profiling. TCRdb itself trimmed the public reads at Q25 with fastp, ran MiXCR and retained productive beta chains. Identical CDR3 protein sequences are pooled into one entry, listed with their most common genes and DNA. Within this sample are under 350,000 distinct CDR3 sequences, with roughly half of them counted one time only. The ten largest clonotypes hold 7.5% to 9% of the sample. Sequenced material: sorted CD4+, CD8+, or CD8+CD57+ T cells (not recorded which) from PBMCs. The receptor source for this set is a human donor with severe aplastic anemia or a healthy control (not recorded which).

The chain uses TRBV25-1 and TRBJ1-1, with D hard to call. The CDR3 has 12 amino acids. Between the trimmed V and J ends, which lost 8 bases and 1 base, there was a span of 8 bases. Germline V lookup: CDR1 MGHDK, CDR2 SYGVNS. This CDR3 reads CASGPRNTEAFF. As DNA, the CDR3 is TGTGCCAGCGGTCCCAGGAACACTGAAGCTTTCTTT.

The chain carries TRBV20-1 and TRBJ2-7; TRBD2 aligns across 7 bases. The CDR3 consists of 11 residues. The ends lost 4 bases at V and 4 bases at J; junction bases unmatched: 1. The germline V gene has CDR1 DFQATT and CDR2 SNEGSKA (reference sequence). The CDR3 sequence is CSATLAYEQYF. CDR3 nucleotide sequence: TGCAGTGCTACACTAGCGTACGAGCAGTACTTC.

The chain joins TRBV7-3 to TRBJ2-3, with 8 bases matching TRBD2. V lost 2 bases, J lost 5 bases, and 9 bases stayed unmatched. The germline V gene encodes CDR1 SGHTA and CDR2 FQGTGA. CDR3 length: 16 residues. The CDR3 DNA is TGTGCCAGCAGCTTAGGGGCGGGGGGCGAAGGAGATACGCAGTATTTT. Translating gives CASSLGAGGEGDTQYF.

V is TRBV29-1 and J is TRBJ2-7, with 9 nucleotides matching TRBD2. This CDR3 region has 11 residues. The V segment lost 7 bases and the J segment 5 bases; nucleotides outside the gene matches: 3. Per the germline V gene, CDR1 is SQVTM and CDR2 is ANQGSEA. In DNA, the CDR3 is TGCAGCGCACGACTAGCGGACGAGCAGTACTTC. This encodes CSARLADEQYF.

This chain uses TRBV12-3 or TRBV12-4 with TRBJ2-1; D gene unclear. V dropped 4 bases and J dropped 4 bases, with 17 bases sitting between them. CDR3 length equals 16 residues. The CDR3 loop is CASSSREGITYNEQFF. The CDR3 DNA reads as TGTGCCAGCAGTTCCCGTGAAGGGATAACTTACAATGAGCAGTTCTTC.

This chain joins TRBV7-3 and TRBJ2-1; D unresolved. The CDR3 is 13 amino acids. Germline assignment: CDR1 SGHTA and CDR2 FQGTGA. V gave up 4 bases and J gave up 8 bases, with 12 bases separating them. The CDR3 DNA is TGTGCCAGCAGCTCGAGACCGCGCCATGAGCAGTTCTTC. It is translated as CASSSRPRHEQFF.

V usage is TRBV12-3 or TRBV12-4 and J usage is TRBJ2-7; 7 nucleotides line up with TRBD1. V trimming: 4 bases; J trimming: 5 bases; junction bases outside the gene matches: 5. CDR3 size: 13 residues. In DNA, the CDR3 is TGTGCCAGCAGTTCAGGGGGTTCCCACGAGCAGTACTTC. Translated, it gives CASSSGGSHEQYF.

This clonotype showed up many times. The CDR3 coding sequence is TGTGCCAGCGAATTGCGGACAATTGGAAACACCATATATTTT. It yields the protein CASELRTIGNTIYF. This chain joins TRBV6-1 and TRBJ1-3; possibly TRBD1 for D (5 bases). V was clipped by 8 bases and J by 3 bases, with 14 bases between them. The CDR3 extends over 14 amino acids. Germline V gives CDR1 MNHNS, CDR2 SASEGT.

The chain carries TRBV20-1 and TRBJ1-1, with a weak D call TRBD1 (5 bases). Trimming stripped 4 bases from V and 5 bases from J, with 14 bases between. Germline V gene sequence: CDR1 DFQATT, CDR2 SNEGSKA (reference sequence). The CDR3 runs to 13 residues. The CDR3 DNA reads as TGCAGTGCTATCGCGGGGGGGGGAACTGAAGCTTTCTTT. Translating gives CSAIAGGGTEAFF.

The rearrangement uses TRBV12-3 or TRBV12-4 and TRBJ2-2; D is unclear. The CDR3 consists of 11 residues. V dropped 6 bases and J dropped 7 bases, with 6 bases sitting between them. The CDR3 loop is CASRLLGELFF. The CDR3 nucleotides read TGTGCCAGCAGACTGCTCGGGGAGCTGTTTTTT.

The chain is built from TRBV25-1 and TRBJ2-5; the D gene is possibly TRBD2 (6 bases). The CDR3 sequence is 14 residues long. Per germline, CDR1 MGHDK and CDR2 SYGVNS. The germline V and J ends were trimmed by 3 bases and 5 bases, with 13 bases remaining between them. This chain's CDR3 is CASSDSSRGETQYF. The CDR3 region has the DNA TGTGCCAGCAGTGACAGTTCCCGGGGGGAGACCCAGTACTTC.

The CDR3 nucleotides read TGTGCCAGCATGTCGGGACAGGGGGTGAGCTACACCATATATTTT. Protein sequence: CASMSGQGVSYTIYF. The V and J genes are TRBV2 and TRBJ1-3; 11 nucleotides agree with TRBD1. Germline CDR1 reads SNHLY; CDR2 reads FYNNEI. V lost 7 bases to trimming and J lost 8 bases; unmatched junction nucleotides: 10. The CDR3 loop spans 15 amino acids.

The gene calls are TRBV12-3 or TRBV12-4 and TRBJ2-3, with 14 bases identical to TRBD2. The V segment lost 10 bases and the J segment 6 bases; nucleotides outside the gene matches: 12. The length of the CDR3 is 16 residues. The CDR3 nucleotides are TGTGCCACCTCCAGTTTGAGGACTAGCGGGGGGGATACGCAGTATTTT. Its protein product is CATSSLRTSGGDTQYF.

This clonotype was seen at least ten times. V gene TRBV20-1 combines with J gene TRBJ2-5, with 9 bases matching TRBD2. Germline CDR1 is DFQATT and CDR2 is SNEGSKA (reference sequence). J was trimmed by 4 bases and V by 1 base; bases with no gene match: 10. This CDR3 is 16 amino acids long. CDR3 in amino acids: CSARASGGIRAETQYF. The CDR3 nucleotides are TGCAGTGCTAGAGCGAGCGGGGGGATCCGTGCAGAGACCCAGTACTTC.

This clonotype was counted ten times or more. The chain recombines TRBV5-1 with TRBJ2-1; 12 positions match TRBD2. Germline CDR1 and CDR2: SGHRS and YFSETQ. Trimming removed 0 bases from V and 0 bases from J; junction bases left unmatched: 7. This CDR3 spans 19 amino acids. CDR3 protein: CASSLALAGGTFSYNEQFF. CDR3 in DNA: TGCGCCAGCAGCTTGGCCCTAGCGGGGGGGACCTTCTCCTACAATGAGCAGTTCTTC.

V gene TRBV19 combines with J gene TRBJ2-1; maybe TRBD1 (6 bases). Trimming removed 0 bases from V and 8 bases from J, with 11 bases in between. CDR3 length: 14 amino acids. CDR1 and CDR2 from the germline V gene are LNHDA and SQIVND (reference sequence). The CDR3, as DNA: TGTGCCAGTAGTATAGACCCTACAGGGTATGAGCAGTTCTTC. Translation gives CASSIDPTGYEQFF.

This CDR3 reads CSVEDSPDPAQYF. In DNA, the CDR3 is TGCAGCGTTGAAGATAGTCCAGACCCTGCGCAGTACTTC. J is TRBJ2-7 and V is TRBV29-1, with D unclear. Germline CDR1 and CDR2: SQVTM and ANQGSEA. CDR3 length equals 13 residues. V shed 0 bases and J shed 9 bases, with 15 bases lying between them.

J is TRBJ1-2 and V is TRBV19; tentatively, D is TRBD1 (5 bases). Germline values: CDR1 LNHDA, CDR2 SQIVND (reference sequence). V was cut by 5 bases and J by 13 bases, with 26 bases left in between. The CDR3 extends over 15 amino acids. The CDR3 DNA reads as TGTGCCAGTAGTGCCCGAACAGGCGCTCTACGAGGTCTCACCTTC. Its protein is CASSARTGALRGLTF. The full variable domain, completed using reference TRBV19 and TRBJ1-2, is DGGITQSPKYLFRKEGQNVTLSCEQNLNHDAMYWYRQDPGQGLRLIYYSQIVNDFQKGDIAEGYSVSREKKESFPLTVTSAQKNPTAFYLCASSARTGALRGLTFGSGTRLTVV.

The rearrangement uses TRBV7-2 and TRBJ1-1; 7 bases align to TRBD1. Per germline, CDR1 SGHTA and CDR2 FQGNSA. V lost 5 bases and J lost 2; bases outside the gene matches: 23. The CDR3 length is 20 residues. The CDR3 sequence is CASSLQFGGGQTSYNTEAFF. The CDR3 bases are TGTGCCAGCAGCCTTCAATTCGGCGGGGGACAGACTTCCTACAACACTGAAGCTTTCTTT.

V usage is TRBV5-1 and J usage is TRBJ2-3; either TRBD1 or TRBD2 may fit D (5 bases each). The CDR3 extends over 18 amino acids. Germline V gene lookup returns CDR1 SGHRS and CDR2 YFSETQ. V lost 4 bases, J lost 0 bases, and 21 bases lay in between. CDR3 coding DNA: TGCGCCAGCAGCAGTCGCGAGGGGCACCCCCCTAGCACAGATACGCAGTATTTT. Translated, it gives CASSSREGHPPSTDTQYF. Looking up the rest from reference TRBV5-1 and TRBJ2-3 gives the full variable domain: KAGVTQTPRYLIKTRGQQVTLSCSPISGHRSVSWYQQTPGQGLQFLFEYFSETQRNKGNFPGRFSGRQFSNSRSEMNVSTLELGDSALYLCASSSREGHPPSTDTQYFGPGTRLTVL.